Listed here are 5 T cell receptor beta chains from one sample, sequenced in a study of T cells in Graves' hyperthyroidism and ophthalmopathy. Template material for amplifying TCR beta CDR3 regions consisted of RNA transcripts. The TCR CDR3 first-round RT-PCR relied on the HTBI primer set. TCRdb called the multiplex PCR reads again in MiXCR, with one record for every CDR3 protein. This table has 350,000 or so distinct CDR3 sequences, about a sixth appearing once. The sample consisted of blood. The receptors come from a young woman with Graves' hyperthyroidism that later progressed to Graves' ophthalmopathy.

At least ten counts were recorded for this clonotype. The J gene is TRBJ2-3, the V gene TRBV7-9; tentative D call: TRBD2 (6 bases). CDR3 length: 14 residues. The V end lost 5 bases, the J end lost 6 bases, and 15 bases lay between the germline ends. Per germline, CDR1 SEHNR and CDR2 FQNEAQ (reference sequence). The CDR3 DNA sequence: TGTGCCAGCAGCGACGGGGGACTCCGGGATACGCAGTATTTT. It codes for CASSDGGLRDTQYF.

This clonotype has a count of ten or more. The rearrangement joins TRBV28 to TRBJ1-3; D gene unclear. Trimming took off 3 bases at V and 0 bases at J, with 15 bases between the two ends. There are 17 residues in the CDR3. Germline V gene sequence: CDR1 MDHEN, CDR2 SYDVKM. The CDR3 DNA reads TGTGCCAGCAGTTTGATTAGTACGGCCAGCTCTGGAAACACCATATATTTT. Protein sequence: CASSLISTASSGNTIYF.

This chain uses TRBV20-1 with TRBJ1-5; D remains ambiguous. The germline V gene has CDR1 DFQATT and CDR2 SNEGSKA (reference sequence). The CDR3 length is 12 residues. Trimming cost V 3 bases and J 3 bases, with 6 bases left between them. For the CDR3, the DNA is TGCAGTGCTAGTAGCATCAATCAGCCCCAGCATTTT. Its protein is CSASSINQPQHF.

This clonotype came up many times. The J gene is TRBJ2-2, the V gene TRBV10-3; possibly TRBD1 for D (6 bases). Trimming took 2 bases from V and 0 from J, leaving 10 bases between them. This CDR3 is 16 amino acids long. Germline CDR1 is ENHRY and CDR2 is SYGVKD. CDR3: CAISEEDSSNTGELFF. CDR3 DNA: TGTGCCATCAGTGAGGAGGACAGCTCGAACACCGGGGAGCTGTTTTTT.

This sequence joins TRBV29-1 and TRBJ2-1; 11 nucleotides agree with TRBD2. Unmatched junction bases numbered 6, after V lost 3 bases and J lost 8 bases. CDR3 size: 14 residues. Germline V lookup: CDR1 SQVTM, CDR2 ANQGSEA. The DNA for the CDR3 is TGCAGCGTTGACTATAGCGGGGGGGCATATGAGCAGTTCTTC. This translates into CSVDYSGGAYEQFF.